This is a list of T cell receptor beta chains from one sample in a study of T cells in localized non-small cell lung cancer. This table comes from immunoSEQ multiplex PCR, and its TCRdb copy is limited to in-frame clones, with some not included. In the table there are under 95,000 clones, approximately 80% of which are singletons. The source material was peripheral blood, sampled before any cancer treatment. The receptor source for this set is a female donor at least 60 years old with stage I lung adenocarcinoma. CDR3s leave out the opening cysteine and the closing phenylalanine or tryptophan. Fields, in order: V gene, J gene, CDR3 protein.

TRBV28	TRBJ1-2	ASSFGSAGYT
TRBV19	TRBJ1-1	ASTRGMNTEAF
TRBV19	TRBJ1-1	ASSIGRGGDTEAF
TRBV6-1	TRBJ1-1	ASRPVGRGTEAF
TRBV6-5	TRBJ1-1	ASRHQASNTEAF
TRBV30	TRBJ2-5	AWSRAGGKTETQY
TRBV4-1	TRBJ2-1	ASSQVGGGYNEQF
TRBV5-4	TRBJ1-2	ASRPRDRGRGYGYT
TRBV6-5	TRBJ2-2	AKAGSNTGELF
TRBV7-3	TRBJ2-1	ASSLRAGGKLNEQF
TRBV5-1	TRBJ1-1	ASFSTGANTEAF
TRBV18	TRBJ1-1	ASSPTQTEAF
TRBV6-1	TRBJ2-4	ASSDRTELAKNIQY
TRBV18	TRBJ1-1	ASSNLNTEAF
TRBV10-3	TRBJ1-5	AISDPDSTSNQPQH
TRBV5-6	TRBJ1-3	ASSPLRASGNTIY
TRBV5-6	TRBJ1-3	ASSAEDQGRGNTIY
TRBV30	TRBJ1-3	AWARDSTSGNTIY
TRBV15	TRBJ1-1	ATSIGQVATEAF
TRBV4-1	TRBJ2-1	ASSPRIVEYNEQF
TRBV4-3	TRBJ1-5	ASSLGAGQGNQPQH
TRBV2	TRBJ1-2	ASTEVVYGYT
TRBV30	TRBJ2-7	ASNQGGYEQY
TRBV4-3	TRBJ1-2	ASSQDLAESGYT
TRBV7-9	TRBJ2-7	ASSSSRGEQY
TRBV7-2	TRBJ2-7	ASSWTASYEQY
TRBV19	TRBJ2-7	ASSQRTGRYEQY
TRBV11-2	TRBJ1-1	ASGRGAGAEAF
TRBV7-3	TRBJ2-1	ASSSSAGPSYNEQF
TRBV7-9	TRBJ2-1	ASSVSTYNEQF
TRBV2	TRBJ1-1	ASSDESWSGTEAF
TRBV7-9	TRBJ1-2	ASSLGPVVTAYGYT
TRBV23-1	TRBJ2-3	ASMNVRDSHHTDTQY
TRBV4-2	TRBJ1-2	ASSQEGGRGTHGYT
TRBV7-9	TRBJ2-1	ASSLHRQGSEQF
TRBV9	TRBJ1-5	ASSESGGAQPQH
TRBV6-1	TRBJ1-5	ATTRTGFNQPQH
TRBV7-2	TRBJ2-2	ASSLGPSGVTGELF
TRBV10-2	TRBJ1-1	ASSEQGARSEAF
TRBV6-5	TRBJ1-1	ASSQRRNTEAF
TRBV7-3	TRBJ2-7	ASSLTAGPYEQY
TRBV5-1	TRBJ2-1	ASSIAGNSYNEQF
TRBV11-2	TRBJ1-2	ASSTGRNYGYT
TRBV28	TRBJ1-4	ASYDRNNEKLF
TRBV5-4	TRBJ2-3	ASSRPADTQY
TRBV4-1	TRBJ2-5	ASSQGLAARETQY
TRBV14	TRBJ2-7	ASSQEQGGSYEQY
TRBV28	TRBJ1-5	ASSSAGTQPQH
TRBV19	TRBJ2-3	ASSIRGSYTDTQY
TRBV19	TRBJ1-5	ASSIVGGVSNQPQH